This T cell receptor (beta chain) was sequenced in a study of T cells after yellow fever vaccination. As for the study in general: SMART-Seq v4 Ultra Low Input served to prepare low-cell-number fractions. Study observations and caveats: After the booster, about 95% of CD4 and more than 85% of CD8 primary-response clones were re-detected.

Trimming took off 0 bases at V and 5 bases at J, with 14 bases between the two ends. CDR1 and CDR2 from the germline V gene are LGHNA and YSLEER. The CDR3 is 15 amino acids. In its sample, this clonotype was seen many times. Its antigen is unidentified. Via MiXCR, TCRdb re-called the 5' RACE reads, giving one row per CDR3 protein. The table lists around 100,000 distinct CDR3 sequences, 7.5% to 9.5% of them singletons. Sequenced material: CD8+ T cells sorted from PBMCs, taken 45 days after the yellow fever booster vaccination. The receptor comes from a man aged 25 to 45 who received the YFV17D yellow fever vaccine. The chain is built from TRBV4-3 and TRBJ2-7; D may be TRBD2 (5 bases). The CDR3: CASSQDGLGKDEQYF. CDR3 sequence (DNA): TGCGCCAGCAGCCAAGATGGTCTCGGGAAGGACGAGCAGTACTTC.